The 28 T cell receptor beta chains reported below all come from one sample, sequenced in a study of blood T cell repertoires in COVID-19. The repertoire was sequenced with immunoSEQ multiplex PCR; TCRdb's copy has only in-frame clones and lacks some. The sample carries over 150,000 clones, roughly 80% recorded once. The material sequenced was peripheral blood. The receptor set was obtained from a woman in her fifties or sixties with acute or convalescent COVID-19.

The V and J genes are TRBV19 and TRBJ2-1; 9 positions match TRBD2. Germline V gene data show CDR1 as LNHDA and CDR2 as SQIVND (reference sequence). The CDR3 length is 21 residues. With 2 bases clipped from V and 4 bases from J, the junction kept 21 bases outside the gene matches. CDR3 coding DNA: TGTGCCAGTAGTATATACGGCCCAAGGGGCGGGAGGGCCGAAAAGTACAATGAGCAGTTCTTC. Its translation: CASSIYGPRGGRAEKYNEQFF.

This clone was counted once. The chain carries TRBV30 and TRBJ1-2, with D possibly being TRBD1 (5 bases). CDR3 length: 11 residues. V was pared by 7 bases and J by 8 bases, with 14 bases between. Germline CDR1 reads GTSNPN; CDR2 reads SVGIG (reference sequence). The CDR3 sequence: CASQGFEGYTF. For the CDR3, the DNA is TGTGCCTCCCAGGGATTCGAAGGCTACACCTTC.

This clone has just a few counts. Here the CDR3 DNA reads TGCGCCAGCAGCTTAGCGGGACTCAACTCCTACGAGCAGTACTTC. Translating it yields CASSLAGLNSYEQYF. The chain links TRBV5-1 to TRBJ2-7, with 7 bases that match TRBD2. J was trimmed by 0 bases and V by 2 bases; bases with no gene match: 5. This CDR3 has 15 amino acids. CDR1 is SGHRS and CDR2 is YFSETQ in the germline V gene.

This clone was counted between two and nine times. The gene calls are TRBV28 and TRBJ1-5, with D possibly TRBD1 on 5 matching bases. The germline V gene encodes CDR1 MDHEN and CDR2 SYDVKM. This CDR3 spans 16 amino acids. V was cut by 6 bases and J by 1 base, with 16 bases left in between. CDR3 residues: CASSRQGGESNQPQHF. DNA for the CDR3: TGTGCCAGCAGCCGCCAAGGAGGGGAAAGCAATCAGCCCCAGCATTTT.

The chain has TRBV19 and TRBJ1-4; no definite D call. The CDR3 length is 13 residues. Germline CDR1 and CDR2: LNHDA and SQIVND (reference sequence). Trimming took 6 bases from V and 7 from J, leaving 12 bases between them. The CDR3 loop is CASSRLAGEKLFF. In DNA, the CDR3 is TGTGCCAGTAGCAGGCTGGCGGGTGAAAAACTGTTTTTT.

This clone was seen more than once but under ten times. This chain joins TRBV7-9 and TRBJ1-3, with D possibly TRBD1 on 6 matching bases. CDR1 and CDR2 (germline): SEHNR, FQNEAQ (reference sequence). This CDR3 has 15 residues. The germline V and J ends were trimmed by 1 base and 0 bases, with 7 bases remaining between them. CDR3 DNA: TGTGCCAGCAGCTTAGACAGGGTCTCTGGAAACACCATATATTTT. It encodes CASSLDRVSGNTIYF.

V usage is TRBV9 and J usage is TRBJ2-7; TRBD1 matches 10 bases. The V gene's germline CDR1 is SGDLS and CDR2 YYNGEE. Germline trimming cut 3 bases from V and 2 bases from J; bases unmatched to any gene: 5. This CDR3 is 15 amino acids long. CDR3 sequence: CASSEGTGDTYEQYF. The CDR3 DNA reads TGTGCCAGCAGCGAGGGGACAGGGGATACCTACGAGCAGTACTTC.

The chain recombines TRBV6-6 with TRBJ1-5; D is uncertain. V was cut by 6 bases and J by 2 bases, with 11 bases left in between. The CDR3 length is 14 residues. The germline CDR1 and CDR2 sequences are MNHNY and SVGAGI (reference sequence). The CDR3 region is CASSPFGRNQPQHF. DNA for the CDR3: TGTGCCAGCAGCCCTTTTGGGCGCAATCAGCCCCAGCATTTT.

The genes are TRBV5-6 and TRBJ1-1; weak D call: TRBD1 (6 bases). CDR1 is SGHDT and CDR2 is YYEEEE in the germline V gene. This CDR3 has 14 amino acids. Trimming shortened V by 5 bases and J by 3 bases, and 14 bases separated the two germline ends. CDR3 nucleotide sequence: TGTGCCAGCAGGACGGGGGGCTGGGACACTGAAGCTTTCTTT. It codes for CASRTGGWDTEAFF.

This clone was counted a few times. The chain links TRBV6-9 to TRBJ1-5; 11 bases match TRBD1. CDR1 and CDR2 (germline): MNHGY, SVAAGI. The CDR3 loop spans 18 amino acids. The V gene end was trimmed by 2 bases and the J gene end by 4 bases; junction bases not matched to a gene: 10. CDR3 coding DNA: TGTGCCAGCAGTTATAAAGAGGGCCGGGACAGGGGGAATCAGCCCCAGCATTTT. Translating gives CASSYKEGRDRGNQPQHF.

This clone has only a few counts. The chain recombines TRBV30 with TRBJ1-2, with no clear D. Trimming removed 1 base at V and 8 bases at J, with 14 bases between. Germline CDR1 and CDR2: GTSNPN and SVGIG (reference sequence). This CDR3 has 13 residues. The CDR3 nucleotides are TGTGCCTGGAGTGAAGATTCGGTACGAGGCTACACCTTC. This codes for CAWSEDSVRGYTF. Based on the CDR3 plus reference TRBV30 and TRBJ1-2, the full variable domain is SQTIHQWPATLVQPVGSPLSLECTVEGTSNPNLYWYRQAAGRGLQLLFYSVGIGQISSEVPQNLSASRPQDRQFILSSKKLLLSDSGFYLCAWSEDSVRGYTFGSGTRLTVV.

A single count supports this clone. The chain carries TRBV2 and TRBJ1-5; 7 bases match TRBD1. Germline CDR1 SNHLY, CDR2 FYNNEI. V lost 7 bases, J lost 1 base, and 4 bases stayed unmatched. There are 14 residues in the CDR3. CDR3 protein: CASTQTGSNQPQHF. The CDR3 DNA is TGTGCCAGCACCCAGACAGGGAGCAATCAGCCCCAGCATTTT.

The chain uses TRBV5-5 and TRBJ1-2; D is perhaps TRBD1 (6 bases). Germline V gene sequence: CDR1 SGHKS, CDR2 YYEKEE (reference sequence). The V end was cut by 4 bases, the J end by 1 base, with 17 bases between. The CDR3 consists of 16 residues. The CDR3 DNA follows: TGTGCCAGCAGCCGGACAGCGCCCCCCAATAACTATGGCTACACCTTC. This translates into CASSRTAPPNNYGYTF.

J is TRBJ1-4 and V is TRBV19; TRBD1 matches at 7 bases. There are 14 residues in the CDR3. Germline V gene data show CDR1 as LNHDA and CDR2 as SQIVND (reference sequence). V was clipped by 4 bases and J by 16 bases; unmatched bases: 15. DNA for the CDR3: TGTGCCAGTAGTACCCCGGGACAGTGGCTAGTCCGGTTTTTT. Amino acids: CASSTPGQWLVRFF.

A word on this clone: Just one base apart from a much larger clone, this may be a read error. The same CDR3 can be traced to other DNA sequences in this sample. The V gene is TRBV30, the J gene TRBJ2-2; tentative D call: TRBD1 (6 bases). CDR3 length: 12 amino acids. Trimming cost V 4 bases and J 4 bases, with 7 bases left between them. Germline V gene lookup returns CDR1 GTSNPN and CDR2 SVGIG (reference sequence). CDR3 DNA sequence: TGTGCCTGGAAACAGGGCACCGGGGAGCTGTTTTTT. Its translation: CAWKQGTGELFF.

CDR3 loop: CASSTTGTKNIQYF. The CDR3 region has the DNA TGTGCCAGCAGTACCACAGGGACCAAAAACATTCAGTACTTC. This rearrangement joins TRBV25-1 to TRBJ2-4, with TRBD1 as a possible D gene (6 bases). This CDR3 is built from 14 residues. Germline loops: CDR1 MGHDK, CDR2 SYGVNS. The germline V and J ends were trimmed by 5 bases and 2 bases, with 10 bases remaining between them.

V is TRBV28 and J is TRBJ2-7, with 8 bases aligning to TRBD2. V lost 8 bases to trimming and J lost 5 bases; unmatched junction nucleotides: 14. CDR3 length: 15 amino acids. Germline V gene sequence: CDR1 MDHEN, CDR2 SYDVKM. The CDR3 protein is CASESSGTRFHEQYF. The CDR3 DNA reads as TGTGCCAGCGAAAGTTCCGGGACTAGATTTCACGAGCAGTACTTC.

This clone came up once. The chain combines TRBV19 with TRBJ1-5; 9 nucleotides line up with TRBD1. V lost 6 bases to trimming and J lost 7 bases; unmatched junction nucleotides: 10. Germline lookup yields CDR1 LNHDA and CDR2 SQIVND (reference sequence). The CDR3 has 15 residues. CDR3 bases: TGTGCCAGTAGAGAGATAGGACAGGGGAACCAGCCCCAGCATTTT. It codes for CASREIGQGNQPQHF.

The chain is built from TRBV7-2 and TRBJ1-1, with no clear D. V lost 1 base and J lost 1, with 7 bases in between. The length of the CDR3 is 14 residues. Looked up from germline, CDR1 is SGHTA and CDR2 is FQGNSA. CDR3 nucleotides: TGTGCCAGCAGCTTAGGGCTTACGAACACTGAAGCTTTCTTT. The encoded protein is CASSLGLTNTEAFF.

The chain recombines TRBV20-1 with TRBJ2-7; no definite D call. Looked up from germline, CDR1 is DFQATT and CDR2 is SNEGSKA (reference sequence). The V and J ends lost 2 bases and 5 bases respectively, with 7 bases between them. CDR3 length: 11 amino acids. CDR3: CSARRSNEQYF. The DNA of the CDR3 is TGCAGTGCTAGACGAAGCAACGAGCAGTACTTC.

This chain joins TRBV9 and TRBJ2-5; 11 bases line up with TRBD2. Germline CDR1 is SGDLS and CDR2 is YYNGEE. Trimming cost V 4 bases and J 3 bases; bases outside gene matches: 2. This CDR3 contains 14 residues. The CDR3 region is CASSKTSGKETQYF. CDR3 DNA sequence: TGTGCCAGCAGCAAGACTAGCGGGAAAGAGACCCAGTACTTC.

Only one count was recorded for this clone. The rearrangement uses TRBV6-5 and TRBJ2-1; TRBD1 might be the D (5 bases). The CDR3 runs 15 residues. Trimming stripped 6 bases from V and 2 bases from J, with 14 bases between. From germline, CDR1 is MNHEY and CDR2 SVGAGI. The CDR3 protein is CASRVFRTTYNEQFF. The CDR3 DNA reads as TGTGCCAGCAGGGTATTTAGGACAACCTACAATGAGCAGTTCTTC.

The rearrangement uses TRBV9 and TRBJ2-5, with a weak D call TRBD1 (6 bases). Trimming pared 3 bases from V and 1 base from J, leaving 10 bases between. Germline loops: CDR1 SGDLS, CDR2 YYNGEE. This CDR3 region has 14 residues. The CDR3 spells CASSASGAQETQYF. The CDR3 bases are TGTGCCAGCAGCGCCTCAGGGGCCCAAGAGACCCAGTACTTC.

The V call is TRBV18, the J call TRBJ1-3, with D perhaps matching TRBD1 (6 bases). Per germline, CDR1 KGHSH and CDR2 LQKENI. The CDR3 consists of 18 residues. The V end lost 3 bases, the J end lost 0 bases, and 18 bases lay between the germline ends. Here the CDR3 reads CASSPYAPGALSGNTIYF. For the CDR3, the DNA is TGTGCCAGCTCACCTTACGCCCCAGGGGCCCTCTCTGGAAACACCATATATTTT.

V is TRBV4-2 and J is TRBJ1-2, with TRBD1 as a possible D gene (5 bases). Germline values: CDR1 LGHNA, CDR2 YNFKEQ. The CDR3 extends over 15 amino acids. V gave up 0 bases and J gave up 3 bases, with 11 bases separating them. The CDR3 nucleotides read TGTGCCAGCAGCCAAGAGGGGGGATCCCACTATGGCTACACCTTC. Translated, it gives CASSQEGGSHYGYTF.

The rearrangement joins TRBV30 to TRBJ1-4; unclear D gene. Germline CDR1 reads GTSNPN; CDR2 reads SVGIG (reference sequence). The CDR3 contains 13 residues. The V gene lost 4 bases and the J gene lost 7 bases, with 13 bases spanning the gap. The CDR3: CAWIPGGSEKLFF. The DNA for the CDR3 is TGTGCCTGGATTCCTGGTGGGAGTGAAAAACTGTTTTTT.

The chain recombines TRBV19 with TRBJ2-1; TRBD1 might be the D (6 bases). Germline V gives CDR1 LNHDA, CDR2 SQIVND (reference sequence). V was clipped by 5 bases and J by 8 bases, with 16 bases between them. This CDR3 region has 14 residues. CDR3 nucleotides: TGTGCCAGTAGTCCGCTTGGGACAACGGATGAGCAGTTCTTC. It yields the protein CASSPLGTTDEQFF.

The chain is built from TRBV3-1 (or the pseudogene TRBV3-2) and TRBJ2-2; D call uncertain. There are 15 residues in the CDR3. The germline V gene encodes CDR1 LGHDT and CDR2 YNNKEL (reference sequence). Trimming took off 4 bases at V and 2 bases at J, with 11 bases between the two ends. CDR3 in DNA: TGTGCCAGCAGCCCCGCACTGTTAAACACCGGGGAGCTGTTTTTT. This sequence encodes CASSPALLNTGELFF.